One and the same sample provided the 8 T cell receptor beta chains below, sequenced in a study of blood T cell repertoires in COVID-19. Data came from immunoSEQ multiplex PCR; TCRdb stores just in-frame clones and leaves some out. The profile shows about 240,000 clones, approximately 78% of them singletons. Source material: peripheral blood. The source of these receptors is a woman in her fifties or sixties with active or convalescent COVID-19.

The CDR3 protein is CASSPAETPGGYTF. DNA for the CDR3: TGCGCCAGCAGCCCGGCCGAGACACCTGGTGGCTACACCTTC. The gene calls are TRBV5-1 and TRBJ1-2; D ambiguous. The germline V and J ends were trimmed by 4 bases and 7 bases, with 17 bases remaining between them. The V gene's germline CDR1 is SGHRS and CDR2 YFSETQ. The CDR3 runs 14 residues.

V is TRBV10-3 and J is TRBJ1-1; TRBD1 aligns across 11 bases. The germline gives CDR1 ENHRY, CDR2 SYGVKD. V gave up 6 bases and J gave up 1 base; unmatched junction bases: 1. The CDR3 sequence is 14 residues long. The DNA for the CDR3 is TGTGCCATCAGCGGACAGGGGGCGAACACTGAAGCTTTCTTT. Translation: CAISGQGANTEAFF.

J is TRBJ2-3 and V is TRBV7-3; no definite D call. From germline, CDR1 is SGHTA and CDR2 FQGTGA. This CDR3 is built from 13 residues. The V end lost 2 bases, the J end lost 4 bases, and 7 bases lay between the germline ends. CDR3: CASSLSLADTQYF. The DNA of the CDR3 is TGTGCCAGCAGCTTATCACTGGCAGATACGCAGTATTTT.

The genes are TRBV19 and TRBJ2-7, with 7 bases aligning to TRBD1. The CDR3 has 14 amino acids. V gave up 6 bases and J gave up 2 bases; unmatched junction bases: 7. CDR1 is LNHDA and CDR2 is SQIVND in the germline V gene (reference sequence). The CDR3 coding sequence is TGTGCCAGTAGGGGTCGGGACAGAACCTACGAGCAGTACTTC. Amino acid sequence: CASRGRDRTYEQYF.

V and J are TRBV5-1 and TRBJ2-1, with 11 bases matching TRBD2. Germline V gene data show CDR1 as SGHRS and CDR2 as YFSETQ. CDR3 size: 18 residues. Losses at the gene ends were 7 bases for V and 7 bases for J; bases not matched to a gene: 19. In DNA, the CDR3 is TGCGCCAGCGGAAGAGGGACGGCTAGCGGGGGGAAATTGAATGAGCAGTTCTTC. It translates to CASGRGTASGGKLNEQFF. Using reference TRBV5-1 and TRBJ2-1 for the parts outside the CDR3, the full variable domain is KAGVTQTPRYLIKTRGQQVTLSCSPISGHRSVSWYQQTPGQGLQFLFEYFSETQRNKGNFPGRFSGRQFSNSRSEMNVSTLELGDSALYLCASGRGTASGGKLNEQFFGPGTRLTVL.

The chain combines TRBV2 with TRBJ1-2, with D possibly matching TRBD1 (5 bases). V lost 11 bases, J lost 0 bases, and 22 bases lay in between. The CDR3 consists of 16 residues. The germline CDR1 and CDR2 sequences are SNHLY and FYNNEI. The CDR3 loop is CARGGLANSPNYGYTF. CDR3 sequence (DNA): TGTGCCCGGGGGGGACTCGCGAACTCCCCTAACTATGGCTACACCTTC.

This chain joins TRBV2 and TRBJ1-2, with D possibly being TRBD1 (6 bases). Germline V gives CDR1 SNHLY, CDR2 FYNNEI. CDR3 length: 14 amino acids. V lost 6 bases and J 8 bases, leaving 19 bases between the germline ends. CDR3 coding DNA: TGTGCCAGCAGCCCGGGTCAGGGGCTGAAAGGCTACACCTTC. It specifies CASSPGQGLKGYTF.

The chain couples TRBV7-2 to TRBJ2-1; TRBD2 matches at 9 bases. V trimming: 5 bases; J trimming: 7 bases; junction bases outside the gene matches: 3. The CDR3 sequence is 13 residues long. Germline V gives CDR1 SGHTA, CDR2 FQGNSA. The DNA for the CDR3 is TGTGCCAGCAGCAATCTAGCGGGGAATGAGCAGTTCTTC. This codes for CASSNLAGNEQFF. Variable domain in full (rest from reference TRBV7-2 and TRBJ2-1): GAGVSQSPSNKVTEKGKDVELRCDPISGHTALYWYRQSLGQGLEFLIYFQGNSAPDKSGLPSDRFSAERTGGSVSTLTIQRTQQEDSAVYLCASSNLAGNEQFFGPGTRLTVL.